This TCR beta chain was retrieved from a study of shared clonotypes between healthy human individuals. Study conclusions and caveats: Collection of samples was limited to blood; tissue repertoires likely differ.

Note on this clone: Its antigen is not identified.

With ten immunoSEQ deep assay plates, unsorted PBMC DNA underwent sequencing. Authors' methods: There were no quality scores in the junction-only immunoSEQ sequences, so filtering differed. Sequenced by immunoSEQ multiplex PCR; TCRdb stores in-frame clones only, minus some. Clone size and V and J calls were adopted from that table, with D and trimming inferred from the DNA. The table lists around 510,000 clones, around 80% of them singletons. Specimen: PBMCs. The receptor comes from a woman aged 40 to 50 in good health. Some clones in this sample may be carry-over from other donors' samples.

DNA of the CDR3: TGTGCCAGCAGCTTAGGAGGGAATGGACAGGTGGAGACCCAGTACTTC. The encoded protein is CASSLGGNGQVETQYF. The chain employs TRBV11-3 and TRBJ2-5; 7 positions match TRBD1. From germline, CDR1 is SGHNT and CDR2 YENEEA. The CDR3 sequence is 16 residues long. Germline trimming cut 1 base from V and 5 bases from J; bases unmatched to any gene: 10. The whole variable domain, remainder taken from reference TRBV11-3 and TRBJ2-5, is EAGVVQSPRYKIIEKKQPVAFWCNPISGHNTLYWYLQNLGQGPELLIRYENEEAVDDSQLPKDRFSAERLKGVDSTLKIQPAELGDSAVYLCASSLGGNGQVETQYFGPGTRLLVL.